This TCR beta chain is from a study of PD-1 blockade in classical Hodgkin lymphoma. The germline V gene encodes CDR1 SGHRS and CDR2 YFSETQ. This CDR3 comprises 16 residues. V lost 0 bases and J lost 1; bases outside the gene matches: 3. Study outcomes and limitations: No one has yet defined what causes the repertoire differences, which may be disease activity or prior therapy. In newly diagnosed patients, baseline TCR diversity was reportedly below that of healthy donors.

About this clone itself: Its antigen is not identified.

Libraries were prepared by immunoSEQ multiplex PCR; TCRdb keeps only in-frame clonotypes and omits some of them. The data contain fewer than 40,000 clones, roughly 91% of them singletons. As for time point: newly diagnosed, previously untreated cHL patient sample. Using magnetic negative selection, the CD4+ T cells were separated out of thawed PBMCs. PBMCs representing newly diagnosed, untreated classical Hodgkin lymphoma functioned as the comparison. The sequenced sample was CD4+ T cells from blood. The chain recombines TRBV5-1 with TRBJ2-5, with TRBD1 matching 10 bases. This sequence originates from a human donor with classical Hodgkin lymphoma. CDR3 coding DNA: TGCGCCAGCAGCTTGGGGGGACAGGGGAGCCAAGAGACCCAGTACTTC. It specifies CASSLGGQGSQETQYF.